The present TCR beta chain was sequenced within a study of OX40 agonist ivuxolimab in advanced cancers. Study-level findings and limits: In CD8+ T cells, expanded clones were on average more numerous than in CD4+. Clonal expansion from baseline to week 6 occurred in both CD4+ and CD8+ T cells.

About this clone itself: Its antigen is currently unknown.

In germline, CDR1 is MNHEY, CDR2 SMNVEV (reference sequence). Trimming removed 6 bases from V and 7 bases from J; junction bases left unmatched: 8. This CDR3 comprises 14 residues. Clones were sequenced by immunoSEQ multiplex PCR, and TCRdb holds only the in-frame ones, with some missing. The sample yields 68,000 or so clones, around nine tenths seen once. The V gene is TRBV27, the J gene TRBJ2-2; 7 bases are a match to TRBD1. This TCR came from an adult with an advanced solid tumor such as melanoma, head and neck, liver or kidney cancer. Sequences were derived from CD4+ or CD8+ T cells sorted from blood, sampled in a trial of the OX40 agonist ivuxolimab. CDR3 residues: CASSRGSLRGELFF. The CDR3 DNA reads TGTGCCAGCAGCAGGGGGAGTCTACGCGGGGAGCTGTTTTTT.